The following is a T cell receptor beta chain sequence with its context. The sample belongs to a study of blood T cell repertoires in COVID-19. The overall study: Some COVID-19 samples were acute and others convalescent; all came from the United States, Italy and Spain. The cDNA or gDNA used as material had been derived from T cells, B-cell-depleted T cells, or PBMCs.

Per the authors' pipeline: Quantification of nucleated cells was approximated via reference gene primer amplification. The method was immunoSEQ multiplex PCR; TCRdb's version includes in-frame clones alone and lacks a portion of them. Clone size and the V and J calls come from that table; the DNA yielded D and trimming. This sample has 150,000 to 200,000 clones, with under 95% found just once. CDR1 is LNHDA, CDR2 SQIVND, per germline (reference sequence). The CDR3 extends over 14 amino acids. Trimming shortened V by 5 bases and J by 9 bases, and 19 bases separated the two germline ends. The sample comprised peripheral blood. The chain carries TRBV19 and TRBJ1-2; weak D call: TRBD1 (5 bases). The sequence derives from a man aged 55 to 70 with active or convalescent COVID-19. CDR3 bases: TGTGCCAGTAGTCCCGACAGCCAGCGTTTAAGCTACACCTTC. Encoded protein: CASSPDSQRLSYTF.